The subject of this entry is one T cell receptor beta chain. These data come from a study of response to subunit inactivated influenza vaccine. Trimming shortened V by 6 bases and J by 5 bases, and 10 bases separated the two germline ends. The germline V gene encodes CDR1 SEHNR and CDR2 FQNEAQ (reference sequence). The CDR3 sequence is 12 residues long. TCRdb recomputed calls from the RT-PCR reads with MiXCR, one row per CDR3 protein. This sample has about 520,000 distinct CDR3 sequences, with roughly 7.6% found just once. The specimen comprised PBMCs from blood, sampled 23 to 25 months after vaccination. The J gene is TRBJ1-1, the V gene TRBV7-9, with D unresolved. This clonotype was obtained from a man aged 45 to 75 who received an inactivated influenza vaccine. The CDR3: CASRSIWTEAFF. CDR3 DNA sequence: TGTGCCAGCAGGTCTATCTGGACTGAAGCTTTCTTT.